This entry lists 26 T cell receptor beta chains sequenced from one sample in a study of blood T cell repertoires in COVID-19. Generated by immunoSEQ multiplex PCR, the TCRdb table keeps only in-frame clones and is missing some. The sample has approximately 200,000 clones, around 84% seen once. The sequenced sample was peripheral blood. These receptors came from a man aged 50-60 years with acute or convalescent COVID-19.

The chain employs TRBV5-1 and TRBJ1-1; 7 nucleotides agree with TRBD1. Germline V gene sequence: CDR1 SGHRS, CDR2 YFSETQ. Trimming at V came to 4 bases and at J to 5 bases, leaving 17 bases not matched to a gene. The CDR3 totals 17 residues. The CDR3 DNA follows: TGCGCCAGCAGCAGACAGCCCCGGGACAGCGGGAGGACTGAAGCTTTCTTT. Amino acid sequence: CASSRQPRDSGRTEAFF.

The V call is TRBV19, the J call TRBJ1-5, with 8 bases identical to TRBD1. Per germline, CDR1 LNHDA and CDR2 SQIVND (reference sequence). The CDR3 sequence is 17 residues long. The trim removed 6 bases at V and 6 bases at J, leaving 16 bases unmatched. In DNA, the CDR3 is TGTGCCAGTAGGTTCGGGCAGGGGGCGATTCGCGGTCAGCCCCAGCATTTT. The encoded protein is CASRFGQGAIRGQPQHF.

The CDR3 reads CASSPLGQGPYEQYF. The CDR3 DNA follows: TGTGCCAGCAGCCCCCTAGGACAGGGACCCTACGAGCAGTACTTC. The chain recombines TRBV7-8 with TRBJ2-7; 8 bases line up with TRBD1. V was clipped by 5 bases and J by 2 bases; unmatched bases: 8. This CDR3 has 15 amino acids. Germline V gene lookup returns CDR1 SGHVS and CDR2 FQNEAQ.

This clone was observed a few times. The chain carries TRBV11-2 and TRBJ2-5; D unresolved. Per germline, CDR1 SGHAT and CDR2 FQNNGV. This CDR3 is 12 amino acids long. With 6 bases removed from V and 0 bases from J, the gap between germline ends came to 5 bases. CDR3 protein: CASRSNQETQYF. The CDR3 coding sequence is TGTGCCAGCAGGAGCAACCAAGAGACCCAGTACTTC.

This clone came up once. This chain connects TRBV13 to TRBJ2-1; a possible D gene is TRBD1 (6 bases). Germline assignment: CDR1 PRHDT and CDR2 FYEKMQ (reference sequence). V lost 4 bases and J lost 12, with 13 bases in between. The CDR3 runs to 12 residues. CDR3 DNA sequence: TGTGCCAGCAGCTCCTACGGGACACCGCAGTTCTTC. Translating it yields CASSSYGTPQFF.

The V and J genes are TRBV5-6 and TRBJ2-5; perhaps TRBD1 as D (6 bases). With 0 bases removed from V and 0 bases from J, the gap between germline ends came to 15 bases. The CDR3 extends over 17 amino acids. Germline values: CDR1 SGHDT, CDR2 YYEEEE. The CDR3 DNA reads as TGTGCCAGCAGCTTGGCTGGAGACAGGTATTACCAAGAGACCCAGTACTTC. Its translation is CASSLAGDRYYQETQYF.

The chain has TRBV7-6 and TRBJ2-7, with D perhaps TRBD2 (5 bases). Trimming took 0 bases from V and 0 from J, leaving 15 bases between them. The CDR3 loop spans 17 amino acids. Germline values: CDR1 SGHVS, CDR2 FNYEAQ. The CDR3 DNA follows: TGTGCCAGCAGCTTAGCACAGAAAGCGACTAACTCCTACGAGCAGTACTTC. It specifies CASSLAQKATNSYEQYF.

The chain couples TRBV18 to TRBJ1-1; D is undetermined. Trimming removed 4 bases from V and 3 bases from J, with 9 bases in between. Germline V gene sequence: CDR1 KGHSH, CDR2 LQKENI. The CDR3 consists of 13 residues. The CDR3 DNA follows: TGTGCCAGCTCACTGGGAGGAGACACTGAAGCTTTCTTT. Protein: CASSLGGDTEAFF.

The gene calls are TRBV6-5 and TRBJ1-5; D is perhaps TRBD1 (5 bases). CDR3 length equals 15 residues. V lost 0 bases and J 5 bases, leaving 11 bases between the germline ends. CDR1 and CDR2 (germline): MNHEY, SVGAGI. Written as DNA, the CDR3 is TGTGCCAGCAGTTACTCCGGGCAGGGCTATCAGCCCCAGCATTTT. Translation gives CASSYSGQGYQPQHF.

This chain uses TRBV7-9 with TRBJ1-1; D is unresolved. The germline CDR1 and CDR2 sequences are SEHNR and FQNEAQ (reference sequence). V dropped 5 bases and J dropped 1 base, with 17 bases sitting between them. This CDR3 comprises 16 residues. CDR3 amino acids: CASSTLTVSPNTEAFF. The CDR3 nucleotides are TGTGCCAGCAGCACCCTAACAGTCAGTCCGAACACTGAAGCTTTCTTT.

The chain combines TRBV3-1 (or the pseudogene TRBV3-2) with TRBJ2-3; 8 nucleotides line up with TRBD2. V gave up 7 bases and J gave up 4 bases; unmatched junction bases: 10. The CDR3 is made up of 15 amino acids. The germline CDR1 and CDR2 sequences are LGHDT and YNNKEL (reference sequence). Here the CDR3 DNA reads TGTGCCAGCACCGACGGGGGGGTAAGGTCAGATACGCAGTATTTT. Protein: CASTDGGVRSDTQYF.

The gene calls are TRBV5-1 and TRBJ2-7; possible D gene TRBD2, 6 bases. Germline V gives CDR1 SGHRS, CDR2 YFSETQ. V was cut by 4 bases and J by 0 bases, with 20 bases left in between. CDR3 length: 17 amino acids. CDR3 nucleotide sequence: TGCGCCAGCAGCCAGGACCCACTAAAGACTAGCTCCTACGAGCAGTACTTC. The encoded protein is CASSQDPLKTSSYEQYF.

The rearrangement joins TRBV6-4 to TRBJ2-7, with D perhaps matching TRBD1 (5 bases). Germline V gene sequence: CDR1 MRHNA, CDR2 SNTAGT. Deletions cut 2 bases from V and 1 base from J, with 9 bases between. The CDR3 has 14 amino acids. Written as DNA, the CDR3 is TGTGCCAGCAGTGACAGGGGCGAATCCTACGAGCAGTACTTC. Protein sequence: CASSDRGESYEQYF.

V usage is TRBV16 and J usage is TRBJ2-2; D is possibly TRBD1 (5 bases). The CDR3 is 15 residues long. Trimming removed 4 bases at V and 4 bases at J, with 13 bases between. The germline gives CDR1 KGHSY, CDR2 FQNENV. The CDR3 reads CASSRTQGTTGELFF. The CDR3 bases are TGTGCCAGCAGCCGTACCCAGGGTACCACCGGGGAGCTGTTTTTT.

This clone turned up a few times. The chain couples TRBV5-5 to TRBJ2-2, with 10 bases matching TRBD1. The CDR3 contains 16 residues. J was trimmed by 0 bases and V by 4 bases; bases with no gene match: 3. The V gene's germline CDR1 is SGHKS and CDR2 YYEKEE (reference sequence). The CDR3 nucleotides are TGTGCCAGCAGCCCAGGGACAGGGGCGAACACCGGGGAGCTGTTTTTT. Residues: CASSPGTGANTGELFF.

This clone was picked up one time. The chain is built from TRBV6-5 and TRBJ1-1, with D maybe TRBD1 (6 bases). Trimming took off 0 bases at V and 3 bases at J, with 14 bases between the two ends. The germline V gene has CDR1 MNHEY and CDR2 SVGAGI. There are 16 residues in the CDR3. CDR3 nucleotide sequence: TGTGCCAGCAGTTACTCCATAGGGGGTAAGGACACTGAAGCTTTCTTT. Amino acids: CASSYSIGGKDTEAFF.

Of note for this clone: Other DNA sequences within the sample encode an identical CDR3. The chain carries TRBV5-1 and TRBJ2-7; 10 nucleotides agree with TRBD1. Germline V gene data show CDR1 as SGHRS and CDR2 as YFSETQ. J lost 2 bases, V lost 4 bases, and 3 bases had no gene match. The CDR3 extends over 14 amino acids. The CDR3 region has the DNA TGCGCCAGCAGCACCGGACAGGGGGCCTACGAGCAGTACTTC. This translates into CASSTGQGAYEQYF.

Written as DNA, the CDR3 is TGCGCCAGCAGTCAGGCAGGGGGACCTAACTATGGCTACACCTTC. The encoded protein is CASSQAGGPNYGYTF. This rearrangement joins TRBV4-1 to TRBJ1-2, with 7 bases fitting TRBD1. CDR3 length equals 15 residues. V dropped 6 bases and J dropped 0; count of bases not matched to a gene: 7. CDR1 is MGHRA and CDR2 is YSYEKL in the germline V gene.

This chain joins TRBV3-1 (or the pseudogene TRBV3-2) and TRBJ1-2; 10 bases match TRBD1. Per germline, CDR1 LGHDT and CDR2 YNNKEL (reference sequence). Losses at the gene ends were 0 bases for V and 4 bases for J; bases not matched to a gene: 2. The CDR3 totals 15 residues. This chain's CDR3 is CASSQDWTGGYGYTF. The CDR3 bases are TGTGCCAGCAGCCAAGATTGGACAGGGGGCTATGGCTACACCTTC.

J is TRBJ1-1 and V is TRBV4-1, with 7 bases that match TRBD1. The CDR3 spans 14 residues. Losses at the gene ends were 4 bases for V and 8 bases for J; bases not matched to a gene: 10. Germline V gene lookup returns CDR1 MGHRA and CDR2 YSYEKL. CDR3 nucleotides: TGCGCCAGCAGCCGAATGGGGGACAGCTCAGAAGCTTTCTTT. The encoded protein is CASSRMGDSSEAFF.

The CDR3, as DNA: TGTGCCAGCAGTAAAAATCAGGGGATGGGTGAAAAACTGTTTTTT. This translates into CASSKNQGMGEKLFF. The chain links TRBV5-4 to TRBJ1-4; perhaps TRBD1 as D (6 bases). This CDR3 contains 15 residues. Between the trimmed V and J ends, which lost 5 bases and 7 bases, there was a span of 18 bases. CDR1 is SGHNT and CDR2 is YYREEE in the germline V gene (reference sequence).

V usage is TRBV7-9 and J usage is TRBJ1-2; 10 positions agree with TRBD1. There are 16 residues in the CDR3. The trim removed 5 bases at V and 7 bases at J, leaving 13 bases unmatched. In germline, CDR1 is SEHNR, CDR2 FQNEAQ (reference sequence). The CDR3 coding sequence is TGTGCCAGCAGCACTTACCCGACAGGGGGCGGTGCTGGCTACACCTTC. Its protein product is CASSTYPTGGGAGYTF.

The chain recombines TRBV5-4 with TRBJ1-6; D is unclear. The V end lost 6 bases, the J end lost 6 bases, and 16 bases lay between the germline ends. The V gene's germline CDR1 is SGHNT and CDR2 YYREEE (reference sequence). CDR3 size: 15 residues. DNA for the CDR3: TGTGCCAGCAACCTGGCGGGCACGGGTAATTCACCCCTCCACTTT. This codes for CASNLAGTGNSPLHF.

CDR3 amino acids: CASSQDDSMNTEAFF. The CDR3 DNA is TGCGCCAGCAGCCAAGACGACAGTATGAACACTGAAGCTTTCTTT. This chain connects TRBV4-1 to TRBJ1-1; a possible D gene is TRBD1 (5 bases). With 0 bases removed from V and 0 bases from J, the gap between germline ends came to 8 bases. The CDR3 is made up of 15 amino acids. The germline V gene has CDR1 MGHRA and CDR2 YSYEKL.

The chain joins TRBV19 to TRBJ1-1; unclear D gene. Trimming removed 6 bases from V and 4 bases from J, with 18 bases in between. The CDR3 extends over 15 amino acids. Germline assignment: CDR1 LNHDA and CDR2 SQIVND (reference sequence). The CDR3, as DNA: TGTGCCAGTAGCTGGGAGGGATGGATGAGCACTGAAGCTTTCTTT. Protein: CASSWEGWMSTEAFF. Full variable domain (missing parts from reference TRBV19 and TRBJ1-1): DGGITQSPKYLFRKEGQNVTLSCEQNLNHDAMYWYRQDPGQGLRLIYYSQIVNDFQKGDIAEGYSVSREKKESFPLTVTSAQKNPTAFYLCASSWEGWMSTEAFFGQGTRLTVV.

The V gene is TRBV6-2 or TRBV6-3, the J gene TRBJ2-7; TRBD2 might be the D (6 bases). CDR3 length equals 14 residues. V shed 2 bases and J shed 7 bases, with 15 bases lying between them. Germline CDR1 reads MNHEY; CDR2 reads SVGEGT. CDR3 in DNA: TGTGCCAGCAGTTACCGGGACTGGGCGCGGGAGCAGTACTTC. Its protein is CASSYRDWAREQYF.